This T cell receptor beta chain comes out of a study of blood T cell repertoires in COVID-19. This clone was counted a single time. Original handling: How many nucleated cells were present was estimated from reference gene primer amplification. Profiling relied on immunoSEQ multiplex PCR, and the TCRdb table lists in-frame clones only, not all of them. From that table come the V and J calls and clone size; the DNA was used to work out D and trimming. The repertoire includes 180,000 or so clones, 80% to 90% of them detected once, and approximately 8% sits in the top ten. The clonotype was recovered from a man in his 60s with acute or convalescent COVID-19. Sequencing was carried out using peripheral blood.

The CDR3 bases are TGCGCCAGCAGCGGCGGGAGTTTAGTCGGGTCAGATACGCAGTATTTT. This codes for CASSGGSLVGSDTQYF. The chain combines TRBV5-1 with TRBJ2-3, with 7 bases identical to TRBD2. Trimming cost V 4 bases and J 4 bases; bases outside gene matches: 12. The CDR3 runs 16 residues. Germline V gene lookup returns CDR1 SGHRS and CDR2 YFSETQ.